These 22 T cell receptor beta chains originate from one sample sequenced in a study of blood T cell repertoires in COVID-19. Here immunoSEQ multiplex PCR was the method, and the copy in TCRdb shows in-frame clones only, minus some. The data contain 150,000 to 200,000 clones, roughly four fifths of them singletons. Source material: peripheral blood. The receptor set was obtained from a woman older than 75 with COVID-19, enrolled during active disease.

The CDR3 here is CASSRTGGRGYTF. CDR3 in DNA: TGTGCCAGCAGCCGGACAGGGGGACGTGGCTACACCTTC. The chain is built from TRBV27 and TRBJ1-2; 10 bases match TRBD1. The CDR3 spans 13 residues. The germline CDR1 and CDR2 sequences are MNHEY and SMNVEV (reference sequence). Trimming at V came to 6 bases and at J to 7 bases, leaving 5 bases not matched to a gene.

The chain is built from TRBV2 and TRBJ2-1, with 9 bases identical to TRBD2. CDR3 length: 15 residues. Trimming at V came to 7 bases and at J to 9 bases, leaving 13 bases not matched to a gene. Germline assignment: CDR1 SNHLY and CDR2 FYNNEI. The CDR3 reads CASTHGTSRVREQFF. The CDR3 DNA follows: TGTGCCAGCACTCACGGGACTAGCCGGGTTCGTGAGCAGTTCTTC.

This clone was seen a handful of times. J is TRBJ1-3 and V is TRBV6-5, with D possibly matching TRBD1 (5 bases). CDR3 size: 14 residues. CDR1 MNHEY and CDR2 SVGAGI come from the germline V gene. V was trimmed by 4 bases and J by 3 bases, leaving 10 bases between them. CDR3 in DNA: TGTGCCAGCAGTTTCAGACAGCTTGGAAACACCATATATTTT. Amino acids: CASSFRQLGNTIYF.

The chain couples TRBV5-1 to TRBJ1-1; no reliable D call. The CDR3 totals 14 residues. CDR1 and CDR2 from the germline V gene are SGHRS and YFSETQ. Trimming removed 3 bases at V and 2 bases at J, with 11 bases between. The DNA of the CDR3 is TGCGCCAGCAGCTATATAGCTGGAAACACTGAAGCTTTCTTT. Translation: CASSYIAGNTEAFF.

The rearrangement uses TRBV7-2 and TRBJ1-6, with 8 bases matching TRBD1. The CDR3 consists of 14 residues. After removal of 5 bases from V and 7 bases from J, the junction contained 4 bases not matched to a gene. CDR1 and CDR2 (germline): SGHTA, FQGNSA. The CDR3 DNA reads TGTGCCAGCAGCCTGAGGACAGGGAATTCACCCCTCCACTTT. Translation gives CASSLRTGNSPLHF.

The rearrangement links TRBV19 to TRBJ2-7; TRBD2 agrees at 11 bases. Losses at the gene ends were 3 bases for V and 5 bases for J; bases not matched to a gene: 0. This CDR3 has 13 amino acids. From germline, CDR1 is LNHDA and CDR2 SQIVND (reference sequence). The CDR3 loop reads CASSMGLADEQYF. The CDR3 region has the DNA TGTGCCAGTAGTATGGGACTAGCGGACGAGCAGTACTTC. The full variable domain, rest sourced from reference TRBV19 and TRBJ2-7, is DGGITQSPKYLFRKEGQNVTLSCEQNLNHDAMYWYRQDPGQGLRLIYYSQIVNDFQKGDIAEGYSVSREKKESFPLTVTSAQKNPTAFYLCASSMGLADEQYFGPGTRLTVT.

This chain joins TRBV5-1 and TRBJ2-2, with D tentatively TRBD2 (6 bases). V was cut by 3 bases and J by 5 bases, with 14 bases left in between. This CDR3 is built from 15 residues. The germline V gene has CDR1 SGHRS and CDR2 YFSETQ. CDR3 bases: TGCGCCAGCAGCTACGAGGGAGGTGTGACCGGGGAGCTGTTTTTT. Residues: CASSYEGGVTGELFF. The variable domain in full, with the rest retrieved from reference TRBV5-1 and TRBJ2-2, is KAGVTQTPRYLIKTRGQQVTLSCSPISGHRSVSWYQQTPGQGLQFLFEYFSETQRNKGNFPGRFSGRQFSNSRSEMNVSTLELGDSALYLCASSYEGGVTGELFFGEGSRLTVL.

The rearrangement links TRBV7-9 to TRBJ2-3; D is ambiguous. From germline, CDR1 is SEHNR and CDR2 FQNEAQ (reference sequence). The CDR3 runs 15 residues. Trimming took 0 bases from V and 0 from J, leaving 7 bases between them. The CDR3, as DNA: TGTGCCAGCAGCTTAGCGTTCCAAAGCACAGATACGCAGTATTTT. As protein: CASSLAFQSTDTQYF.

This clone is a singleton in its sample. The chain links TRBV10-2 to TRBJ1-2, with D perhaps matching TRBD1 (6 bases). CDR3 size: 15 residues. Trimming stripped 0 bases from V and 5 bases from J, with 13 bases between. CDR1 is WSHSY and CDR2 is SAAADI in the germline V gene. The CDR3 protein is CASSESIAGDYGYTF. For the CDR3, the DNA is TGCGCCAGCAGTGAGTCGATTGCAGGGGATTATGGCTACACCTTC.

The chain joins TRBV2 to TRBJ2-7, with 9 bases fitting TRBD1. Germline V CDR1 and CDR2: SNHLY, FYNNEI. V trimming: 7 bases; J trimming: 4 bases; junction bases outside the gene matches: 8. The CDR3 has 14 amino acids. The CDR3 DNA reads TGTGCCAGCAAAATTAACAGGGGGCTATACGAGCAGTACTTC. Its protein is CASKINRGLYEQYF. The full variable domain, rest sourced from reference TRBV2 and TRBJ2-7, is EPEVTQTPSHQVTQMGQEVILRCVPISNHLYFYWYRQILGQKVEFLVSFYNNEISEKSEIFDDQFSVERPDGSNFTLKIRSTKLEDSAMYFCASKINRGLYEQYFGPGTRLTVT.

This rearrangement joins TRBV25-1 to TRBJ2-7; perhaps TRBD2 as D (5 bases). Germline assignment: CDR1 MGHDK and CDR2 SYGVNS. V was cut by 6 bases and J by 2 bases, with 11 bases left in between. There are 13 residues in the CDR3. CDR3 nucleotide sequence: TGTGCCAGCAGCCTAGCCGGAGCCTACGAGCAGTACTTC. Its protein is CASSLAGAYEQYF.

In its sample, this clone was seen a few times. The genes are TRBV10-3 and TRBJ1-2, with D possibly being TRBD1 (5 bases). V lost 8 bases to trimming and J lost 5 bases, with 15 bases between them. The CDR3 extends over 13 amino acids. Germline lookup yields CDR1 ENHRY and CDR2 SYGVKD. The CDR3 DNA follows: TGTGCCATCGTAGCAACCTCAGGGTATGGCTACACCTTC. It yields the protein CAIVATSGYGYTF.

V and J are TRBV25-1 and TRBJ2-3, with 8 bases matching TRBD2. The CDR3 spans 16 residues. Trimming at V came to 1 base and at J to 1 base, leaving 4 bases not matched to a gene. Germline V gives CDR1 MGHDK, CDR2 SYGVNS. The CDR3 DNA reads as TGTGCCAGCAGTGAATCTGGGACTAGGGGCACAGATACGCAGTATTTT. It is translated as CASSESGTRGTDTQYF.

The chain joins TRBV4-3 to TRBJ2-3; 7 nucleotides align to TRBD2. The junction had 3 bases not matched to a gene; V was cut back by 0 bases and J by 6 bases. CDR3 size: 14 residues. Germline CDR1 is LGHNA and CDR2 is YSLEER. CDR3 coding DNA: TGCGCCAGCAGCCAAGATCTAGCGGCGGATACGCAGTATTTT. Amino acids: CASSQDLAADTQYF.

V usage is TRBV27 and J usage is TRBJ2-3; D remains unclear. The CDR3 extends over 12 amino acids. V was shortened by 4 bases and J by 6 bases, with 8 bases between the two germline ends. CDR1 and CDR2 (germline): MNHEY, SMNVEV (reference sequence). CDR3 loop: CASSSLADTQYF. In DNA, the CDR3 is TGTGCCAGCAGTTCGCTGGCCGATACGCAGTATTTT.

The V and J genes are TRBV4-2 and TRBJ1-4, with a weak D call TRBD1 (5 bases). This CDR3 is 16 amino acids long. CDR1 is LGHNA and CDR2 is YNFKEQ in the germline V gene. V shed 5 bases and J shed 0 bases, with 13 bases lying between them. In DNA, the CDR3 is TGTGCCAGCAGCTTAACCCAGGGAACAACTAATGAAAAACTGTTTTTT. Its protein is CASSLTQGTTNEKLFF.

The chain links TRBV19 to TRBJ2-2; 10 bases align to TRBD1. V was pared by 6 bases and J by 5 bases, with 3 bases of the junction left unmatched. From germline, CDR1 is LNHDA and CDR2 SQIVND (reference sequence). CDR3 size: 14 residues. The CDR3, as DNA: TGTGCCAGTAGGGACAGGGGGAAAACCGGGGAGCTGTTTTTT. Translated, it gives CASRDRGKTGELFF.

V usage is TRBV29-1 and J usage is TRBJ2-3; 7 bases map to TRBD1. V lost 5 bases and J lost 4; bases outside the gene matches: 6. Germline V gives CDR1 SQVTM, CDR2 ANQGSEA. This CDR3 spans 13 amino acids. In nucleotides, the CDR3 is TGCAGCGTTCTCTGGACAGGCGCAGATACGCAGTATTTT. It codes for CSVLWTGADTQYF.

The chain employs TRBV2 and TRBJ1-1; D ambiguous. Germline CDR1 is SNHLY and CDR2 is FYNNEI. The CDR3 spans 11 residues. Trimming cost V 9 bases and J 3 bases, with 8 bases left between them. CDR3 DNA sequence: TGTGCCAGTGAACCGGACACTGAAGCTTTCTTT. Its translation is CASEPDTEAFF.

This clone was counted between two and nine times. The genes are TRBV5-4 and TRBJ2-7; a possible D gene is TRBD1 (5 bases). This CDR3 region has 12 residues. From germline, CDR1 is SGHNT and CDR2 YYREEE (reference sequence). V lost 0 bases and J lost 4, with 5 bases in between. Written as DNA, the CDR3 is TGTGCCAGCAGCTTGGGGACATACGAGCAGTACTTC. It specifies CASSLGTYEQYF.

J is TRBJ2-7 and V is TRBV28; 7 bases are shared with TRBD2. The germline gives CDR1 MDHEN, CDR2 SYDVKM. This CDR3 comprises 14 residues. Trimming cost V 2 bases and J 0 bases; bases outside gene matches: 1. The CDR3 DNA follows: TGTGCCAGCAGTTTAGCTAGCGGCTCCTACGAGCAGTACTTC. Its translation is CASSLASGSYEQYF. Filled out from reference TRBV28 and TRBJ2-7, the complete variable domain reads DVKVTQSSRYLVKRTGEKVFLECVQDMDHENMFWYRQDPGLGLRLIYFSYDVKMKEKGDIPEGYSVSREKKERFSLILESASTNQTSMYLCASSLASGSYEQYFGPGTRLTVT.

The chain uses TRBV3-1 (or the pseudogene TRBV3-2) and TRBJ1-6; 7 nucleotides line up with TRBD1. With V trimmed by 1 base and J by 12 bases, 6 bases remained unmatched. Looked up from germline, CDR1 is LGHDT and CDR2 is YNNKEL (reference sequence). The CDR3 is 14 residues long. The DNA for the CDR3 is TGTGCCAGCAGCCAAGGACAGGGTGGAGGACCCCTCCACTTT. Amino acid sequence: CASSQGQGGGPLHF.